This section outlines one T cell receptor (beta chain) sequence together with its context. Antigen: not known. Execution of the assay was at deep level. What was sequenced on ten immunoSEQ deep assay plates was unsorted PBMC DNA. This table comes from immunoSEQ multiplex PCR, and its TCRdb copy is limited to in-frame clones, with some not included. This sample has approximately 460,000 clones, with approximately 77% found just once. This sample was taken from a study of shared clonotypes between healthy human individuals. For the study at large: Samples came from two female and a few male donors aged 18 to 49.

In germline, CDR1 is SGHRS, CDR2 YFSETQ. Trimming at V came to 3 bases and at J to 7 bases, leaving 5 bases not matched to a gene. This CDR3 has 14 residues. Findings and limits, study-wide: Sampling used blood alone; tissue repertoires probably differ.

What was sequenced was PBMCs. This clonotype was sampled from a woman in her 40s in good health. Some clones in this sample may be carry-over from other donors' samples. The chain recombines TRBV5-1 with TRBJ2-1, with 9 bases that match TRBD1. Here the CDR3 reads CASSWGTGMNEQFF. In DNA form, the CDR3 reads TGCGCCAGCAGCTGGGGGACAGGGATGAATGAGCAGTTCTTC. Full variable domain (missing parts from reference TRBV5-1 and TRBJ2-1): KAGVTQTPRYLIKTRGQQVTLSCSPISGHRSVSWYQQTPGQGLQFLFEYFSETQRNKGNFPGRFSGRQFSNSRSEMNVSTLELGDSALYLCASSWGTGMNEQFFGPGTRLTVL.